The sequence of this T cell receptor (beta chain) was determined in a study of blood T cell repertoires in COVID-19. Study summary: Material from acute and convalescent COVID-19 was sourced from the United States, Italy and Spain. T cells, B-cell-depleted T cells, or PBMCs provided the cDNA or gDNA that served as material.

Germline CDR1 is SGHAT and CDR2 is FQNNGV. The J segment lost 9 bases and the V segment lost 1 base, leaving 7 bases of the junction unmatched. CDR3 size: 15 residues. In the study's own analysis: Amplifying reference gene primers gave estimates of nucleated cell counts. Here immunoSEQ multiplex PCR was the method, and the copy in TCRdb shows in-frame clones only, minus some. V and J calls and clone size are given by that table; D and trimming were obtained from the DNA. The sample holds around 140,000 clones, approximately 87% seen once. Sequencing input: peripheral blood. The chain recombines TRBV11-2 with TRBJ2-1; 9 bases align to TRBD1. The origin of this receptor is a man aged 80 or over with acute or convalescent COVID-19. The CDR3 nucleotides read TGTGCCAGCAGCTTAGGGACAGGGGATTATTTTGAGCAGTTCTTC. It encodes CASSLGTGDYFEQFF.